This note documents a single TCR beta chain sequence. The sample is drawn from a study of blood T cell repertoires in COVID-19. At the level of the study: The United States, Italy and Spain supplied acute and convalescent COVID-19 samples. Nucleic acid was either cDNA or gDNA, and it came from T cells, B-cell-depleted T cells, or PBMCs.

Profiled with immunoSEQ multiplex PCR; TCRdb holds only in-frame clones, not every one. The table lists around 240,000 clones, 90% to 95% of them singletons. This CDR3 is built from 17 residues. Germline CDR1 and CDR2: SEHNR and FQNEAQ (reference sequence). The V gene end was trimmed by 6 bases and the J gene end by 7 bases; junction bases not matched to a gene: 17. Enrolled through a virtual design, the participants were between roughly 18 and 95 years of age and came from approximately 25 US areas. Clinical histories supplied by participants themselves formed the basis of cohort assignment. Material for sequencing was PBMCs or T cells enriched from blood (not recorded which). This clonotype was sampled from a human donor in a cohort exposed to, infected with or recovered from COVID-19 (not recorded which). The donor label of this sample is uncertain. This rearrangement joins TRBV7-9 to TRBJ1-4; 7 bases are shared with TRBD1. This CDR3 reads CASSHWTGSAVGEKLFF. CDR3 nucleotide sequence: TGTGCCAGCAGTCACTGGACAGGATCGGCCGTGGGTGAAAAACTGTTTTTT.